This T cell receptor beta chain was recorded in a study of T cell changes during pregnancy in multiple sclerosis. The V gene lost 3 bases and the J gene lost 0 bases, with 11 bases spanning the gap. Germline assignment: CDR1 SEHNR and CDR2 FQNEAQ (reference sequence). This CDR3 spans 15 amino acids. Assay: immunoSEQ multiplex PCR; the TCRdb copy retains only in-frame clones and omits some. The repertoire holds roughly 61,000 clones, with over 85% as singletons. The chain joins TRBV7-9 to TRBJ2-5, with D maybe TRBD1 (6 bases). The clonotype comes from a female donor in good health, enrolled as a control in a pregnancy study. The sequencing used peripheral blood, collected in the first trimester of pregnancy. CDR3 sequence: CASSFRQADQETQYF. CDR3 in DNA: TGTGCCAGCAGCTTCCGACAGGCGGACCAAGAGACCCAGTACTTC.